The 20 T cell receptor beta chains below come from one sample, sequenced in a study of OX40 agonist ivuxolimab in advanced cancers. This table comes from immunoSEQ multiplex PCR, and its TCRdb copy is limited to in-frame clones, with some not included. In the table there are 50,000 to 75,000 clones, around 86% of which are singletons. This material consisted of CD4+ or CD8+ T cells sorted from blood, taken in a trial of the OX40 agonist ivuxolimab. Source of these receptors: an adult with an advanced solid tumor such as melanoma, head and neck, liver or kidney cancer.

This chain uses TRBV9 with TRBJ2-1, with 11 bases fitting TRBD2. This CDR3 contains 18 residues. V lost 0 bases and J lost 9; bases outside the gene matches: 14. Per the germline V gene, CDR1 is SGDLS and CDR2 is YYNGEE. The CDR3 nucleotides are TGTGCCAGCAGCGTAGAGTGGACGGCTAGCGGGGGGATTAGTGAGCAGTTCTTC. Translation gives CASSVEWTASGGISEQFF.

The chain carries TRBV4-1 and TRBJ2-7; perhaps TRBD2 as D (6 bases). V was pared by 3 bases and J by 3 bases, with 15 bases between. There are 15 residues in the CDR3. Germline V gene data show CDR1 as MGHRA and CDR2 as YSYEKL. For the CDR3, the DNA is TGCGCCAGCAGCCATCCGGGACTGGATTACTACGAGCAGTACTTC. Its protein product is CASSHPGLDYYEQYF.

The count of this clone is one. V gene TRBV14 combines with J gene TRBJ2-3, with D perhaps assigned TRBD1 or TRBD2 (6 bases each). V was cut by 3 bases and J by 3 bases, with 13 bases left in between. Germline lookup yields CDR1 SGHDN and CDR2 FVKESK. The CDR3 has 15 amino acids. The CDR3 is CASSHHGGGTDTQYF. CDR3 sequence (DNA): TGTGCCAGCAGCCATCACGGAGGGGGAACAGATACGCAGTATTTT.

The chain uses TRBV5-1 and TRBJ1-4; perhaps TRBD1 as D (5 bases). The CDR3 totals 14 residues. Germline V lookup: CDR1 SGHRS, CDR2 YFSETQ. Trimming took off 5 bases at V and 6 bases at J, with 14 bases between the two ends. Written as DNA, the CDR3 is TGCGCCAGCAGTCGGGACCTGGGGGATGAAAAACTGTTTTTT. Amino acid sequence: CASSRDLGDEKLFF.

This sequence joins TRBV19 and TRBJ2-3; D may match TRBD1 or TRBD2 (6 bases each). CDR3 length equals 14 residues. The V gene's germline CDR1 is LNHDA and CDR2 SQIVND (reference sequence). Trimming removed 4 bases at V and 4 bases at J, with 12 bases between. CDR3 in amino acids: CASSKWGASDTQYF. The CDR3 DNA is TGTGCCAGTAGTAAATGGGGGGCCTCAGATACGCAGTATTTT.

V is TRBV4-2 and J is TRBJ2-6; tentatively, D is TRBD2 (5 bases). CDR3 length: 16 residues. Trimming removed 4 bases at V and 0 bases at J, with 10 bases between. Germline values: CDR1 LGHNA, CDR2 YNFKEQ. This CDR3 is CASSPEAASGANVLTF. In DNA, the CDR3 is TGTGCCAGCAGCCCGGAGGCAGCCTCTGGGGCCAACGTCCTGACTTTC.

V gene TRBV28 combines with J gene TRBJ2-5; D could derive from TRBD1 or TRBD2 (5 bases each). Trimming took 6 bases from V and 5 from J, leaving 16 bases between them. This CDR3 is built from 14 residues. Per the germline V gene, CDR1 is MDHEN and CDR2 is SYDVKM. The DNA for the CDR3 is TGTGCCAGCAGCCAACCGGACCGGGACGAGACCCAGTACTTC. As protein: CASSQPDRDETQYF.

This chain connects TRBV19 to TRBJ2-3; no firm D call. Germline-derived CDR1 and CDR2 are LNHDA and SQIVND (reference sequence). This CDR3 region has 14 residues. Trimming cost V 3 bases and J 3 bases, with 10 bases left between them. CDR3 region: CASSIHKTTDTQYF. The CDR3 nucleotides are TGTGCCAGTAGTATCCACAAAACGACAGATACGCAGTATTTT.

For this clone: Other nucleotide sequences from this sample produce the same CDR3. V is TRBV5-1 and J is TRBJ1-2; no clear D gene. Germline-derived CDR1 and CDR2 are SGHRS and YFSETQ. This CDR3 has 12 residues. V lost 4 bases and J 0 bases, leaving 4 bases between the germline ends. The CDR3 here is CASSPTNYGYTF. DNA of the CDR3: TGCGCCAGCAGCCCGACTAACTATGGCTACACCTTC.

Note on this clone: The junction departs from germline at one end; a sequencing error may be responsible. Other DNA sequences from this sample encode an identical CDR3 as well. The CDR3 sequence: CASSLAPLASDTQYF. Written as DNA, the CDR3 is TGTGCCAGCAGCTTAGCGCCACTAGCATCAGATACACAGTATTTT. The genes are TRBV7-2 and TRBJ2-3, with D possibly matching TRBD2 (6 bases). There are 15 residues in the CDR3. Germline V gene lookup returns CDR1 SGHTA and CDR2 FQGNSA.

The chain links TRBV18 to TRBJ2-7; 11 nucleotides align to TRBD2. Trimming at V came to 3 bases and at J to 7 bases, leaving 17 bases not matched to a gene. The CDR3 length is 18 residues. The germline CDR1 and CDR2 sequences are KGHSH and LQKENI. The CDR3 protein is CASSPSTGGGTSGGEQYF. CDR3 nucleotides: TGTGCCAGCTCACCCTCCACAGGGGGCGGGACTAGCGGCGGGGAGCAGTACTTC.

This chain joins TRBV10-1 and TRBJ2-1, with 7 bases matching TRBD2. V trimming: 8 bases; J trimming: 3 bases; junction bases outside the gene matches: 7. Germline CDR1 and CDR2: WNHNN and SYGVQD (reference sequence). This CDR3 contains 14 residues. CDR3 sequence (DNA): TGCGCCAGCCCCCTGGGCGGGAGCTACAATGAGCAGTTCTTC. Its protein product is CASPLGGSYNEQFF.

The J gene is TRBJ2-1, the V gene TRBV14; D may correspond to TRBD1 or TRBD2 (5 bases each). V was cut by 6 bases and J by 4 bases, with 13 bases left in between. The length of the CDR3 is 14 residues. Looked up from germline, CDR1 is SGHDN and CDR2 is FVKESK. The DNA of the CDR3 is TGTGCCAGCAGTCCGGGGCTAGATTACAATGAGCAGTTCTTC. Translating gives CASSPGLDYNEQFF.

The chain links TRBV7-9 to TRBJ2-7, with TRBD1 identical over 9 bases. Germline CDR1 reads SEHNR; CDR2 reads FQNEAQ (reference sequence). V trimming: 3 bases; J trimming: 2 bases; junction bases outside the gene matches: 11. The CDR3 contains 17 residues. The CDR3 reads CASSLATGGARAYEQYF. The CDR3 region has the DNA TGTGCCAGCAGCTTGGCAACAGGGGGCGCGCGGGCCTACGAGCAGTACTTC.

The chain is built from TRBV28 and TRBJ1-3, with 9 bases lining up with TRBD1. Germline V CDR1 and CDR2: MDHEN, SYDVKM. This CDR3 comprises 16 residues. V lost 5 bases and J lost 0; bases outside the gene matches: 5. This chain's CDR3 is CASSRTGVGSGNTIYF. As DNA, the CDR3 is TGTGCCAGCAGTCGGACAGGGGTTGGCTCTGGAAACACCATATATTTT.

The V gene is TRBV25-1, the J gene TRBJ1-1; maybe TRBD1 (6 bases). CDR1 MGHDK and CDR2 SYGVNS come from the germline V gene. The V gene lost 2 bases and the J gene lost 7 bases, with 17 bases spanning the gap. The CDR3 is 15 amino acids. The CDR3 protein is CASSEMKWGANEAFF. The CDR3, as DNA: TGTGCCAGCAGTGAAATGAAATGGGGGGCGAATGAAGCTTTCTTT.

This clone appeared a single time. The chain joins TRBV5-6 to TRBJ2-4; 7 bases line up with TRBD2. The CDR3 sequence is 16 residues long. After removal of 4 bases from V and 0 bases from J, the junction contained 7 bases not matched to a gene. The germline V gene encodes CDR1 SGHDT and CDR2 YYEEEE. For the CDR3, the DNA is TGTGCCAGCAGCCGGGGGGAGACGGTAGCCAAAAACATTCAGTACTTC. It encodes CASSRGETVAKNIQYF.

The chain is built from TRBV5-1 and TRBJ2-5; D might be TRBD2 (6 bases). The CDR3 length is 14 residues. The germline V gene has CDR1 SGHRS and CDR2 YFSETQ. With 0 bases removed from V and 5 bases from J, the gap between germline ends came to 11 bases. The CDR3 DNA reads TGCGCCAGCAGCTTGGGACTAGTCGGCGAGACCCAGTACTTC. The encoded protein is CASSLGLVGETQYF. The full variable domain, in which reference TRBV5-1 and TRBJ2-5 provide the parts outside the CDR3, is KAGVTQTPRYLIKTRGQQVTLSCSPISGHRSVSWYQQTPGQGLQFLFEYFSETQRNKGNFPGRFSGRQFSNSRSEMNVSTLELGDSALYLCASSLGLVGETQYFGPGTRLLVL.

The chain combines TRBV7-2 with TRBJ1-1; maybe TRBD1 (6 bases). Trimming cost V 4 bases and J 4 bases, with 19 bases left between them. This CDR3 contains 16 residues. Germline-derived CDR1 and CDR2 are SGHTA and FQGNSA. The DNA for the CDR3 is TGTGCCAGCAGCTCCATAGCAACGCGGGGGGCCACTGAAGCTTTCTTT. It encodes CASSSIATRGATEAFF. The full variable domain, in which reference TRBV7-2 and TRBJ1-1 provide the parts outside the CDR3, is GAGVSQSPSNKVTEKGKDVELRCDPISGHTALYWYRQSLGQGLEFLIYFQGNSAPDKSGLPSDRFSAERTGGSVSTLTIQRTQQEDSAVYLCASSSIATRGATEAFFGQGTRLTVV.

The V call is TRBV29-1, the J call TRBJ1-2, with 7 bases lining up with TRBD1. The CDR3 has 13 residues. Unmatched junction bases numbered 2, after V lost 1 base and J lost 3 bases. Per germline, CDR1 SQVTM and CDR2 ANQGSEA. CDR3 region: CSVEGGQYYGYTF. The DNA of the CDR3 is TGCAGCGTTGAAGGGGGACAGTACTATGGCTACACCTTC. Full variable domain (missing parts from reference TRBV29-1 and TRBJ1-2): SAVISQKPSRDICQRGTSLTIQCQVDSQVTMMFWYRQQPGQSLTLIATANQGSEATYESGFVIDKFPISRPNLTFSTLTVSNMSPEDSSIYLCSVEGGQYYGYTFGSGTRLTVV.